The sequence of this TCR beta chain was determined in a study of cytomegalovirus exposure and HLA in healthy donors. The overall study: Both the roughly 120 validation repertoires and the roughly 620 first-cohort repertoires used the same platform, as reported by a later analysis.

Data came from immunoSEQ multiplex PCR; TCRdb stores just in-frame clones and leaves some out. The sample includes 95,000 to 150,000 clones, over 75% of them seen just once. This clone was observed a handful of times. The antigen is not known. V was clipped by 10 bases and J by 6 bases, with 15 bases between them. The CDR3 has 12 residues. CDR1 LNHDA and CDR2 SQIVND come from the germline V gene (reference sequence). Study findings and constraints: Cytomegalovirus association was listed for 164 TCR beta chains. As was reported, the classifier diagnosed cytomegalovirus status with high specificity and sensitivity. As confirmed in vitro, a few CMV-associated chains were specific for CMV antigens.

This sequence joins TRBV19 and TRBJ1-2; D gene uncertain. This TCR was sampled from a woman in her twenties or thirties in good health and CMV-seronegative. Input material: PBMCs. Written as DNA, the CDR3 is TGTGCCACTGAGGCGGGGTGGGATGGCTACACCTTC. Encoded protein: CATEAGWDGYTF.